The sample holds many counts of the clone carrying this TCR beta chain. The antigen remains unidentified. This sample was included in a study of response to subunit inactivated influenza vaccine. The study's findings and limits: Few new T cells, the authors suggested, are recruited by each seasonal influenza vaccination.

TCRdb re-called the RT-PCR reads with MiXCR, one entry per CDR3 protein. The sample contains almost 250,000 distinct CDR3 sequences, 12% of which appear only once. Germline values: CDR1 SGHDT, CDR2 YYEEEE. The CDR3 is 15 residues long. V shed 4 bases and J shed 10 bases, with 23 bases lying between them. Source: non-naive T cells sorted from PBMCs, taken roughly 15 days before vaccination. The clonotype was recovered from a man aged 45-60 years who received an inactivated influenza vaccine. The chain recombines TRBV5-6 with TRBJ2-5, with D perhaps given as TRBD1 or TRBD2 (5 bases each). As DNA, the CDR3 is TGTGCCAGCAGCGTACCGGGACCTGGACCCGGTGGCCAGTACTTC. Protein: CASSVPGPGPGGQYF.